The 16 T cell receptor beta chains below all came from one sample that was sequenced in a study of T-cell reconstitution after alpha-beta-depleted transplantation in children. The library targeted TCRbeta and was prepared with unique molecular identifiers. TCRdb reprocessed the PCR reads via MiXCR and lists one record per CDR3 protein. The data hold about 340,000 distinct CDR3 sequences, with about 14% observed a single time. Sequencing used PBMCs, obtained from the stem cell graft. These receptor sequences come from a human donor who donated a stem cell graft to a child with Fanconi anemia.

The chain employs TRBV4-2 and TRBJ2-1, with D uncertain. There are 13 residues in the CDR3. Germline assignment: CDR1 LGHNA and CDR2 YNFKEQ. The V end was cut by 4 bases, the J end by 12 bases, with 16 bases between. This CDR3 reads CASSRGVQSAQFF. The CDR3 DNA follows: TGTGCCAGCAGCCGTGGGGTTCAGTCCGCGCAGTTCTTC.

This clonotype turned up a few times. This rearrangement joins TRBV7-9 to TRBJ2-2, with D unresolved. The CDR3 loop spans 13 amino acids. In germline, CDR1 is SEHNR, CDR2 FQNEAQ (reference sequence). V was pared by 5 bases and J by 4 bases, with 8 bases between. The CDR3 loop is CASSPAVTGELFF. Written as DNA, the CDR3 is TGTGCCAGCAGCCCGGCGGTCACCGGGGAGCTGTTTTTT.

Points on this clonotype: A much larger clone lies a single base off, so this may be a read error. The chain carries TRBV4-3 and TRBJ2-7; TRBD2 aligns across 7 bases. This CDR3 comprises 16 residues. Germline CDR1 LGHNA, CDR2 YSLEER. Trimming took 0 bases from V and 1 from J; bases not matched to a gene: 6. This chain's CDR3 is CASSQELGGWSYEQYF. DNA of the CDR3: TGCGCCAGCAGCCAAGAATTGGGAGGGTGGTCCTACGAGCAGTACTTC.

This clonotype was seen many times. The V and J genes are TRBV5-1 and TRBJ2-3; 12 bases line up with TRBD2. The CDR3 extends over 17 amino acids. V trimming: 4 bases; J trimming: 10 bases; junction bases outside the gene matches: 16. CDR1 and CDR2 (germline): SGHRS, YFSETQ. In nucleotides, the CDR3 is TGCGCCAGCAGCAATAGAGCTAGCGGGGGGGCCTCACAACCGCAGTATTTT. It codes for CASSNRASGGASQPQYF.

This clonotype showed up just a few times. The chain combines TRBV6-5 with TRBJ1-2; the D is unclear. With 6 bases removed from V and 4 bases from J, the gap between germline ends came to 9 bases. Per the germline V gene, CDR1 is MNHEY and CDR2 is SVGAGI. The CDR3 sequence is 12 residues long. CDR3 coding DNA: TGTGCCAGCAGGGGATCGTTCTATGGCTACACCTTC. Amino acid sequence: CASRGSFYGYTF.

V gene TRBV20-1 combines with J gene TRBJ1-5; D gene ambiguous. V lost 4 bases, J lost 7 bases, and 11 bases lay in between. The CDR3 runs to 12 residues. Germline assignment: CDR1 DFQATT and CDR2 SNEGSKA (reference sequence). The CDR3 region is CSATQRAQPQHF. Here the CDR3 DNA reads TGCAGTGCTACCCAGAGGGCCCAGCCCCAGCATTTT.

The table lists this clonotype with many counts. This chain joins TRBV7-2 and TRBJ2-7, with D uncertain. V was clipped by 3 bases and J by 0 bases, with 6 bases between them. Germline CDR1 is SGHTA and CDR2 is FQGNSA. This CDR3 is built from 13 residues. CDR3: CASSLGFSYEQYF. The CDR3 region has the DNA TGTGCCAGCAGCTTGGGGTTCTCCTACGAGCAGTACTTC.

A few counts support this clonotype. V usage is TRBV4-3 and J usage is TRBJ1-2; no clear D. This CDR3 comprises 14 residues. CDR1 and CDR2 from the germline V gene are LGHNA and YSLEER. Trimming stripped 0 bases from V and 8 bases from J, with 13 bases between. CDR3 region: CASSQDPVRGGYTF. For the CDR3, the DNA is TGCGCCAGCAGCCAAGATCCAGTGAGAGGCGGCTACACCTTC.

This clonotype has just a few counts. CDR3 bases: TGTGCCATCAGGGGACAGGGCTCCACAGATACGCAGTATTTT. This encodes CAIRGQGSTDTQYF. V usage is TRBV10-3 and J usage is TRBJ2-3, with 9 bases matching TRBD1. The CDR3 is made up of 14 amino acids. The V gene's germline CDR1 is ENHRY and CDR2 SYGVKD. V gave up 6 bases and J gave up 2 bases; unmatched junction bases: 3.

This clonotype has a handful of counts. The CDR3 loop is CASSVNGNTEAFF. For the CDR3, the DNA is TGTGCCAGCAGTGTAAACGGGAACACTGAAGCTTTCTTT. The chain has TRBV6-1 and TRBJ1-1; D not resolved. The V end was cut by 4 bases, the J end by 1 base, with 7 bases between. The germline CDR1 and CDR2 sequences are MNHNS and SASEGT. The CDR3 covers 13 residues.

This chain uses TRBV4-3 with TRBJ2-3; 7 bases line up with TRBD2. The germline CDR1 and CDR2 sequences are LGHNA and YSLEER. V lost 1 base, J lost 2 bases, and 3 bases stayed unmatched. The CDR3 has 15 residues. CDR3 DNA: TGCGCCAGCAGCCAAGGACTAGCTGTCACAGATACGCAGTATTTT. Translating gives CASSQGLAVTDTQYF.

The rearrangement uses TRBV6-1 and TRBJ1-1; D is perhaps TRBD1 (5 bases). This CDR3 is built from 13 residues. V lost 6 bases and J 2 bases, leaving 10 bases between the germline ends. Germline CDR1 is MNHNS and CDR2 is SASEGT. CDR3 sequence: CASRMTVNTEAFF. CDR3 DNA sequence: TGTGCCAGCAGGATGACAGTTAACACTGAAGCTTTCTTT.

This clonotype was recorded a few times. The chain carries TRBV30 and TRBJ1-1, with D maybe TRBD1 (5 bases). Deletions cut 2 bases from V and 3 bases from J, with 10 bases between. The CDR3 runs to 13 residues. Germline V gene lookup returns CDR1 GTSNPN and CDR2 SVGIG (reference sequence). The CDR3 DNA reads TGTGCCTGGAGTTGGGGCGAGGACACTGAAGCTTTCTTT. It codes for CAWSWGEDTEAFF.

The chain combines TRBV18 with TRBJ1-2; D is perhaps TRBD1 (6 bases). Germline CDR1 KGHSH, CDR2 LQKENI. The CDR3 loop spans 14 amino acids. The V end lost 3 bases, the J end lost 5 bases, and 13 bases lay between the germline ends. This CDR3 is CASSPGAAEYGYTF. For the CDR3, the DNA is TGTGCCAGCTCACCGGGGGCAGCGGAGTATGGCTACACCTTC.

This clonotype was counted ten times or more. This chain uses TRBV4-2 with TRBJ1-5; tentative D call: TRBD1 (6 bases). The CDR3 is made up of 15 amino acids. From germline, CDR1 is LGHNA and CDR2 YNFKEQ. The V end lost 3 bases, the J end lost 5 bases, and 14 bases lay between the germline ends. The DNA for the CDR3 is TGTGCCAGCAGCCACATAGGGACAACTCATCAGCCCCAGCATTTT. It is translated as CASSHIGTTHQPQHF.

This rearrangement joins TRBV12-3 or TRBV12-4 to TRBJ1-1; D not resolved. The germline V and J ends were trimmed by 3 bases and 5 bases, with 10 bases remaining between them. The CDR3 has 13 residues. This CDR3 reads CASSLGSRTEAFF. The DNA for the CDR3 is TGTGCCAGCAGTTTGGGGTCGAGGACTGAAGCTTTCTTT.